This entry describes one TCR beta chain. Its specificity is not known. This sample stems from a study of blood T cells in healthy people across ages. Study outcomes and limitations: Older individuals had lower TCR beta diversity per million T cells (the decline was roughly linear).

The authors ran a second PCR of roughly 6 to 11 cycles using a sample-barcoded 5' primer and a J-beta primer mix. Each cDNA molecule carried a tag from a template-switch adaptor that contained 12 random nucleotides. TCRdb reprocessed the 5' RACE reads via MiXCR and lists one record per CDR3 protein. The sample holds about 620,000 distinct CDR3 sequences, 52% seen once. In germline, CDR1 is MGHRA, CDR2 YSYEKL. V was shortened by 4 bases and J by 5 bases, with 14 bases between the two germline ends. The CDR3 length is 15 residues. V is TRBV4-1 and J is TRBJ2-2; D is possibly TRBD1 (6 bases). The origin of this receptor is a woman of 80 years or more in good health. The sample taken for sequencing was blood. The DNA of the CDR3 is TGCGCCAGCAGCCTGCAGGGGTCGAGAACCGGGGAGCTGTTTTTT. This codes for CASSLQGSRTGELFF.